This is a list of T cell receptor beta chains from one sample in a study of blood T cells in healthy people across ages. TCRdb fed the 5' RACE reads into MiXCR, producing one record per CDR3 protein. This table holds about 570,000 distinct CDR3 sequences, about 26% found once. Sequenced: blood. These receptors were collected from a woman aged 65 to 85 in good health. Both conserved end residues are part of each CDR3. A D gene is named only where the DNA matches it firmly.

d_gene: -
v_gene: TRBV7-9
CDR3aa: CASSTFHPSRTRPRPLYF

d_gene: -
v_gene: TRBV7-7
CDR3aa: CAVPSQETQYF

d_gene: -
v_gene: TRBV6-5
CDR3aa: CASSYLHSDTQYF

d_gene: TRBD2
v_gene: TRBV20-1
CDR3aa: CSASEVAGGPIEQFF

d_gene: TRBD1
v_gene: TRBV3-1
CDR3aa: CASSQEILGTGEIGNTIYF

d_gene: -
v_gene: TRBV5-6
CDR3aa: CASSGLGGETQYF

d_gene: -
v_gene: TRBV24-1
CDR3aa: CATSDKSSGGYTF

d_gene: TRBD2
v_gene: TRBV7-8
CDR3aa: CASSLSAGVSYNEQFF

d_gene: -
v_gene: TRBV29-1
CDR3aa: CSVGGRGETQYF

d_gene: -
v_gene: TRBV4-2
CDR3aa: CASSQEGRTYEQYF

d_gene: -
v_gene: TRBV6-5
CDR3aa: CASIGTQNTGELFF

d_gene: -
v_gene: TRBV7-6
CDR3aa: CASSAVGNIQYF

d_gene: -
v_gene: TRBV5-1
CDR3aa: CASSLVGRRDEKLFF

d_gene: TRBD2
v_gene: TRBV7-8
CDR3aa: CASTSFGTSGQETQYF

d_gene: TRBD1
v_gene: TRBV5-1
CDR3aa: CASSLAGGPYDEQFF

d_gene: -
v_gene: TRBV12-3/TRBV12-4
CDR3aa: CASSLTVYGYTF

d_gene: -
v_gene: TRBV10-2
CDR3aa: CASEGGLANTGELFF

d_gene: -
v_gene: TRBV12-3/TRBV12-4
CDR3aa: CASSLFSEQYF

d_gene: TRBD2
v_gene: TRBV7-8
CDR3aa: CASSLGGGAFTQYF

d_gene: TRBD1
v_gene: TRBV3-1
CDR3aa: CASSPGAPGGGNTIYF

d_gene: -
v_gene: TRBV7-9
CDR3aa: CASSPSGLAYGYTF

d_gene: TRBD1
v_gene: TRBV7-2
CDR3aa: CASSLGQGQETQYF

d_gene: -
v_gene: TRBV24-1
CDR3aa: CATSEGERGWYGYTF

d_gene: TRBD1
v_gene: TRBV12-3/TRBV12-4
CDR3aa: CASSPTPGQGGNTEAFF

d_gene: -
v_gene: TRBV7-9
CDR3aa: CASSPFTGGYEQYF

d_gene: -
v_gene: TRBV7-9
CDR3aa: CASSLQARYGGYTF

d_gene: TRBD2
v_gene: TRBV20-1
CDR3aa: CSARESAGVQETQYF

d_gene: TRBD2
v_gene: TRBV7-2
CDR3aa: CASSLLAGGLSYEQYF

d_gene: -
v_gene: TRBV6-6
CDR3aa: CASRPSGTFKETQYF

d_gene: -
v_gene: TRBV7-2
CDR3aa: CASSLADAGIYEQFF

d_gene: TRBD2
v_gene: TRBV6-5
CDR3aa: CASTKKRAGGRNEQFF

d_gene: TRBD1
v_gene: TRBV5-6
CDR3aa: CASSFGWPGGAEGANVLTF

d_gene: TRBD1
v_gene: TRBV7-2
CDR3aa: CASSPGTGISYEQYF

d_gene: TRBD1
v_gene: TRBV5-1
CDR3aa: CASSWGTWDRENTEAFF

d_gene: TRBD2
v_gene: TRBV5-1
CDR3aa: CASRESGTSGFSEQFF

d_gene: TRBD2
v_gene: TRBV7-8
CDR3aa: CAAASGGLKTQYF

d_gene: -
v_gene: TRBV7-2
CDR3aa: CASSLLSPGTYEQYF

d_gene: TRBD1
v_gene: TRBV7-9
CDR3aa: CASSFLTGGAEAFF

d_gene: -
v_gene: TRBV15
CDR3aa: CATSRGRSGGDYGYTF

d_gene: TRBD1
v_gene: TRBV7-9
CDR3aa: CASSPLTGLSNYGYTF

d_gene: TRBD1
v_gene: TRBV29-1
CDR3aa: CSVEDRVANTGELFF

d_gene: -
v_gene: TRBV2
CDR3aa: CASSARKSSYEQYF

d_gene: TRBD2
v_gene: TRBV5-1
CDR3aa: CASVRLAGAEETQYF

d_gene: -
v_gene: TRBV9
CDR3aa: CASSVAGQPADIQYF

d_gene: TRBD1
v_gene: TRBV5-6
CDR3aa: CASSYTGTGNSPLHF

d_gene: TRBD2
v_gene: TRBV11-1
CDR3aa: CASSKGGTWGTDTQYF

d_gene: -
v_gene: TRBV7-8
CDR3aa: CASSFEWESGNQPQHF

d_gene: TRBD1
v_gene: TRBV10-2
CDR3aa: CASSESGTGREKLFF

d_gene: -
v_gene: TRBV2
CDR3aa: CASSSGTADTPYF

d_gene: -
v_gene: TRBV4-1
CDR3aa: CASSHGRGNNQPQHF